A single sample gave rise to the 26 T cell receptor beta chains below, sequenced in a study of PD-1 blockade in classical Hodgkin lymphoma. Sequenced by immunoSEQ multiplex PCR; TCRdb stores in-frame clones only, minus some. The sample lists tens of thousands of clones, about 83% occurring once. Time point specified: cycle 4 day 1 (C4D1), after less than 7 weeks of nivolumab. Each patient experienced a relapse that followed autologous stem cell transplantation, and brentuximab vedotin exposure varied. This material consisted of peripheral blood mononuclear cells (PBMCs), taken before the fourth cycle of nivolumab. The receptors originated from a human donor with classical Hodgkin lymphoma.

As DNA, the CDR3 is TGTGCCAGCAGCCGGGGTAGCGGGGACTACGAGCAGTACTTC. It specifies CASSRGSGDYEQYF. This chain connects TRBV9 to TRBJ2-7, with 8 positions matching TRBD2. Looked up from germline, CDR1 is SGDLS and CDR2 is YYNGEE. This CDR3 is built from 14 residues. Trimming cost V 4 bases and J 3 bases; bases outside gene matches: 6.

The genes are TRBV14 and TRBJ2-1; TRBD2 matches at 9 bases. The CDR3 runs 14 residues. Germline trimming cut 0 bases from V and 12 bases from J; bases unmatched to any gene: 6. Germline V gives CDR1 SGHDN, CDR2 FVKESK. The CDR3 coding sequence is TGTGCCAGCAGCCAAGATGCGGGAGGGGTCGGGCAGTTCTTC. It encodes CASSQDAGGVGQFF.

CDR3 bases: TGTGCCAGCAGCTCCCCTAGCGGGAGGGCGGCTGGTACGCAGTATTTT. Encoded protein: CASSSPSGRAAGTQYF. V is TRBV7-9 and J is TRBJ2-3, with 12 nucleotides matching TRBD2. With 4 bases clipped from V and 8 bases from J, the junction kept 10 bases outside the gene matches. The CDR3 totals 16 residues. Germline lookup yields CDR1 SEHNR and CDR2 FQNEAQ (reference sequence). Full variable domain (missing parts from reference TRBV7-9 and TRBJ2-3): DTGVSQNPRHKITKRGQNVTFRCDPISEHNRLYWYRQTLGQGPEFLTYFQNEAQLEKSRLLSDRFSAERPKGSFSTLEIQRTEQGDSAMYLCASSSPSGRAAGTQYFGPGTRLTVL.

The rearrangement uses TRBV5-5 and TRBJ2-1; perhaps TRBD1 as D (6 bases). Germline V gives CDR1 SGHKS, CDR2 YYEKEE (reference sequence). The CDR3 is 14 amino acids. V dropped 3 bases and J dropped 7 bases, with 14 bases sitting between them. The CDR3 sequence: CASSSKDRMNEQFF. DNA for the CDR3: TGTGCCAGCAGCTCCAAGGACAGAATGAATGAGCAGTTCTTC.

J is TRBJ1-2 and V is TRBV5-5; D possibly corresponds to TRBD1 (5 bases). Germline-derived CDR1 and CDR2 are SGHKS and YYEKEE (reference sequence). Trimming shortened V by 1 base and J by 3 bases, and 10 bases separated the two germline ends. The CDR3 sequence is 14 residues long. The CDR3 sequence is CASSLFGGDYGYTF. Written as DNA, the CDR3 is TGTGCCAGCAGCTTGTTCGGGGGGGACTATGGCTACACCTTC.

The V and J genes are TRBV2 and TRBJ2-5; TRBD2 might be the D (6 bases). The CDR3 consists of 14 residues. V was cut by 6 bases and J by 5 bases, with 16 bases left in between. Per germline, CDR1 SNHLY and CDR2 FYNNEI. CDR3 in DNA: TGTGCCAGCAGCCGGACTACCGTTATGGAGACCCAGTACTTC. Protein product: CASSRTTVMETQYF.

DNA of the CDR3: TGTGCCAGCTCATCAGACTACGAGCAGTACTTC. Translation gives CASSSDYEQYF. The gene calls are TRBV18 and TRBJ2-7; D ambiguous. CDR3 length equals 11 residues. V lost 5 bases and J lost 3, with 5 bases in between. Germline V CDR1 and CDR2: KGHSH, LQKENI.

The rearrangement joins TRBV18 to TRBJ1-2; D is possibly TRBD1 (5 bases). The germline V gene encodes CDR1 KGHSH and CDR2 LQKENI. Trimming took off 3 bases at V and 8 bases at J, with 19 bases between the two ends. The CDR3 is made up of 15 amino acids. The CDR3 region is CASSPRQLMKVGYTF. CDR3 nucleotides: TGTGCCAGCTCACCGCGACAGTTGATGAAAGTCGGCTACACCTTC.

This sequence joins TRBV11-2 and TRBJ2-7, with D perhaps TRBD2 (6 bases). Trimming shortened V by 4 bases and J by 4 bases, and 14 bases separated the two germline ends. CDR1 SGHAT and CDR2 FQNNGV come from the germline V gene. This CDR3 contains 14 residues. CDR3 bases: TGTGCCAGCAGCTCGGGAGAGGGTTTTTACGAGCAGTACTTC. Amino acid sequence: CASSSGEGFYEQYF.

This chain links TRBV9 with TRBJ2-1, with a weak D call TRBD2 (6 bases). This CDR3 contains 15 residues. V was shortened by 4 bases and J by 0 bases, with 11 bases between the two germline ends. The germline V gene has CDR1 SGDLS and CDR2 YYNGEE. The CDR3 loop reads CASSLVGGSYNEQFF. CDR3 coding DNA: TGTGCCAGCAGCCTCGTGGGGGGCTCCTACAATGAGCAGTTCTTC.

The genes are TRBV19 and TRBJ2-7, with D unclear. The V end lost 5 bases, the J end lost 2 bases, and 13 bases lay between the germline ends. The germline gives CDR1 LNHDA, CDR2 SQIVND (reference sequence). This CDR3 region has 14 residues. As DNA, the CDR3 is TGTGCCAGTAGTGAACCACGAATCCCCTACGAGCAGTACTTC. This gives the protein CASSEPRIPYEQYF.

The chain couples TRBV28 to TRBJ2-1; 8 bases map to TRBD2. Per germline, CDR1 MDHEN and CDR2 SYDVKM. CDR3 length equals 14 residues. The V and J ends lost 10 bases and 8 bases, in that order; junction bases with no gene match: 13. The CDR3 DNA sequence: TGTGCCACCCTACATGCCGGGAGGGCTGATGAGCAGTTCTTC. It specifies CATLHAGRADEQFF.

Only one count was recorded for this clone. A read error may account for a junction end that differs from germline. The chain recombines TRBV10-3 with TRBJ2-1, with 9 bases lining up with TRBD2. CDR1 ENHRY and CDR2 SYGVKD come from the germline V gene. This CDR3 comprises 17 residues. The CDR3 sequence: CASSYRAAGGPENEQFF. The CDR3 region has the DNA TGTGCCAGCAGTTACCGGGCGGCGGGAGGGCCCGAGAATGAGCAGTTCTTC.

V is TRBV29-1 and J is TRBJ1-1; D is unclear. The CDR3 is 14 amino acids. The germline CDR1 and CDR2 sequences are SQVTM and ANQGSEA. The V end was cut by 7 bases, the J end by 1 base, with 16 bases between. Here the CDR3 DNA reads TGCAGCGCCGTCGAGGGAAAAACGAACACTGAAGCTTTCTTT. The encoded protein is CSAVEGKTNTEAFF.

This clone appeared a single time. The chain joins TRBV18 to TRBJ2-1; 7 bases align to TRBD2. After removal of 3 bases from V and 6 bases from J, the junction contained 11 bases not matched to a gene. This CDR3 has 16 residues. Germline V gives CDR1 KGHSH, CDR2 LQKENI. CDR3 in DNA: TGTGCCAGCTCACCCGATCCTAGCGGCCCTCGCAATGAGCAGTTCTTC. It yields the protein CASSPDPSGPRNEQFF.

The chain links TRBV7-3 to TRBJ2-2; no firm D call. Germline V gene lookup returns CDR1 SGHTA and CDR2 FQGTGA. V shed 2 bases and J shed 7 bases, with 8 bases lying between them. The CDR3 is 13 residues long. CDR3 DNA: TGTGCCAGCAGCTTACAGCCCGTCGGGGAGCTGTTTTTT. Protein sequence: CASSLQPVGELFF.

V gene TRBV2 combines with J gene TRBJ2-1, with 14 positions matching TRBD2. The trim removed 4 bases at V and 9 bases at J, leaving 5 bases unmatched. In germline, CDR1 is SNHLY, CDR2 FYNNEI. The CDR3 extends over 15 amino acids. The CDR3 is CASSGGLAGGLEQFF. As DNA, the CDR3 is TGTGCCAGCAGTGGCGGACTAGCGGGAGGTCTTGAGCAGTTCTTC.

There are a few counts of this clone. This sequence joins TRBV6-5 and TRBJ1-2, with 7 bases that match TRBD1. The germline gives CDR1 MNHEY, CDR2 SVGAGI. This CDR3 comprises 16 residues. The junction had 7 bases not matched to a gene; V was cut back by 1 base and J by 2 bases. The CDR3 protein is CASSYLGTAQNYGYTF. CDR3 DNA: TGTGCCAGCAGTTACTTGGGGACAGCACAGAACTATGGCTACACCTTC.

The genes are TRBV6-6 and TRBJ2-6; unclear D gene. Germline loops: CDR1 MNHNY, CDR2 SVGAGI (reference sequence). Deletions cut 5 bases from V and 2 bases from J, with 10 bases between. This CDR3 is built from 15 residues. CDR3 sequence: CASSPTRAGANVLTF. As DNA, the CDR3 is TGTGCCAGCAGTCCCACCCGGGCTGGGGCCAACGTCCTGACTTTC.

The table lists this clone with a few counts. This chain links TRBV19 with TRBJ1-5; D is ambiguous. V was clipped by 4 bases and J by 0 bases, with 7 bases between them. The CDR3 has 14 residues. Germline V lookup: CDR1 LNHDA, CDR2 SQIVND (reference sequence). The CDR3 sequence: CASSTSVSNQPQHF. In DNA, the CDR3 is TGTGCCAGTAGTACGTCGGTTAGCAATCAGCCCCAGCATTTT.

This clone was seen once. The chain carries TRBV30 and TRBJ2-1; 9 positions agree with TRBD2. This CDR3 is 15 amino acids long. Per the germline V gene, CDR1 is GTSNPN and CDR2 is SVGIG (reference sequence). J gave up 9 bases and V 1 base, and 10 bases lay outside the gene matches. The CDR3 is CAWSGLAGTGFEQFF. The DNA for the CDR3 is TGTGCCTGGAGTGGGCTAGCGGGAACGGGTTTTGAGCAGTTCTTC.

This chain uses TRBV5-4 with TRBJ2-5, with 7 nucleotides matching TRBD2. The CDR3 runs to 13 residues. Germline V CDR1 and CDR2: SGHNT, YYREEE (reference sequence). The V segment lost 5 bases and the J segment 1 base; nucleotides outside the gene matches: 2. The CDR3 spells CASRSGVQETQYF. The CDR3 DNA reads as TGTGCCAGCAGGAGCGGGGTCCAAGAGACCCAGTACTTC.

This chain links TRBV2 with TRBJ1-5; D unclear. Germline CDR1 is SNHLY and CDR2 is FYNNEI. The CDR3 is 13 amino acids. Deletions cut 7 bases from V and 0 bases from J, with 7 bases between. CDR3 sequence reads: CASTLHSNQPQHF. The CDR3 coding sequence is TGTGCCAGCACCTTACATAGCAATCAGCCCCAGCATTTT.

This clone came up once. The genes are TRBV29-1 and TRBJ2-5; no reliable D call. Trimming removed 1 base at V and 1 base at J, with 7 bases between. The CDR3 consists of 13 residues. The germline V gene encodes CDR1 SQVTM and CDR2 ANQGSEA. The CDR3 bases are TGCAGCGTTGAAGGTTCGGGCCAAGAGACCCAGTACTTC. Translating it yields CSVEGSGQETQYF.

This chain links TRBV6-5 with TRBJ1-1; no clear D. The CDR3 loop spans 12 amino acids. Germline V lookup: CDR1 MNHEY, CDR2 SVGAGI. Between the trimmed V and J ends, which lost 4 bases and 11 bases, there was a span of 14 bases. The CDR3 coding sequence is TGTGCCAGCAGTTCCAGCCTCGGAGCTGCTTTCTTT. This gives the protein CASSSSLGAAFF.

The chain is built from TRBV7-9 and TRBJ2-3; a possible D gene is TRBD1 (8 bases). The CDR3 covers 16 residues. V shed 6 bases and J shed 2 bases, with 18 bases lying between them. CDR1 and CDR2 (germline): SEHNR, FQNEAQ (reference sequence). The chain's CDR3 is CASRPRQGTITDTQYF. CDR3 DNA: TGTGCCAGCAGACCAAGACAGGGGACTATCACAGATACGCAGTATTTT.